Many counts were recorded for the clone carrying this TCR beta chain. As yet, its antigen is unknown. These data come from a study of early T cells in non-severe SARS-CoV-2 infection. At the level of the study: From unsorted whole blood, bulk RNA was sequenced, and the chains remained unpaired. Notes on the study in general: VDJdb-based matching was biased toward anti-spike CD8 responses and missed private and CD4 specificities.

Unique molecular identifier tags were affixed to discrete cDNA molecules. TCRdb redid the calling of the 5' RACE reads with MiXCR, one entry per CDR3 protein. The sample lists around 70,000 distinct CDR3 sequences, more than 9% seen once, with 3.5% to 5% in the top ten. This receptor was obtained from an adult who was a healthcare worker with PCR-confirmed SARS-CoV-2 infection or an uninfected control (not recorded which). Sample: whole blood.

CDR3 bases: TGTGCCAGCAGTTACCGGGACAGGGGAGATGGAAACACCATATATTTT. Its protein is CASSYRDRGDGNTIYF. This chain uses TRBV6-6 with TRBJ1-3; 10 bases line up with TRBD1. In germline, CDR1 is MNHNY, CDR2 SVGAGI (reference sequence). J gave up 3 bases and V 2 bases, and 4 bases lay outside the gene matches. This CDR3 contains 16 residues.